This TCR beta chain stems from a study of cytomegalovirus exposure and HLA in healthy donors. Study observations and caveats: The study recorded over 150 TCR beta chains that were cytomegalovirus-associated. A later look showed TCR association rates differing by HLA locus, highest for DRB1 and lowest for HLA-C. Previous analysis showed most TCR beta V segments were productive about 87% or about 30% of the time.

At the time of sampling, donors were nominally healthy, though unrecorded immune exposures were likely. The CDR3 runs to 17 residues. J lost 2 bases, V lost 0 bases, and 7 bases had no gene match. The V gene's germline CDR1 is SGDLS and CDR2 YYNGEE. Primers included in the PCR were 60 Vbeta and 13 Jbeta primers. The protocol was immunoSEQ multiplex PCR, while the TCRdb copy is restricted to in-frame clones and leaves out a portion. The sample records about 180,000 clones, 82% being singletons. With respect to this clone: The target antigen is unknown.

Sequenced material: PBMCs. The TCR sequence derives from a middle-aged man in good health and CMV-seronegative. J is TRBJ2-5 and V is TRBV9, with TRBD2 matching over 10 bases. CDR3 in amino acids: CASSVAGTSGVQETQYF. DNA for the CDR3: TGTGCCAGCAGCGTAGCGGGAACTAGCGGGGTTCAAGAGACCCAGTACTTC.